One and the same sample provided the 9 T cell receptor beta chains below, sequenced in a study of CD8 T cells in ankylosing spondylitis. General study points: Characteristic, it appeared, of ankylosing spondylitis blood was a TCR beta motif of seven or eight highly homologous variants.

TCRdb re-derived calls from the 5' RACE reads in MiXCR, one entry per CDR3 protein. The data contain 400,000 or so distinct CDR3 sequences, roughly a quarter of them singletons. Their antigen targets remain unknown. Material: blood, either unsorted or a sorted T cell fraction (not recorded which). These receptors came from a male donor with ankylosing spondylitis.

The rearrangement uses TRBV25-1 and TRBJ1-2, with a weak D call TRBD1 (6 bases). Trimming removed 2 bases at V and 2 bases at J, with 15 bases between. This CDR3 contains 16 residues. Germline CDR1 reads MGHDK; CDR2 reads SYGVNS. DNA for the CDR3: TGTGCCAGCAGTGAACCTAGGGGGGGAATCAACTATGGCTACACCTTC. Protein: CASSEPRGGINYGYTF.

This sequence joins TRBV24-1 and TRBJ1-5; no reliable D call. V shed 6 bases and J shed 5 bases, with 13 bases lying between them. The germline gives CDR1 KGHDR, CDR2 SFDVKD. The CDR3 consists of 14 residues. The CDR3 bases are TGTGCCACCAGTAGTGAAAGGTCGTATCAGCCCCAGCATTTT. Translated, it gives CATSSERSYQPQHF.

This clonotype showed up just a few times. The CDR3 sequence: CASSQRDYQETQYF. CDR3 coding DNA: TGTGCCAGCAGCCAACGGGACTACCAAGAGACCCAGTACTTC. V and J are TRBV3-1 and TRBJ2-5; D perhaps matches TRBD2 (6 bases). Germline V gene data show CDR1 as LGHDT and CDR2 as YNNKEL (reference sequence). Trimming left V 2 bases short and J 0 bases short, with 7 bases between. This CDR3 spans 14 amino acids.

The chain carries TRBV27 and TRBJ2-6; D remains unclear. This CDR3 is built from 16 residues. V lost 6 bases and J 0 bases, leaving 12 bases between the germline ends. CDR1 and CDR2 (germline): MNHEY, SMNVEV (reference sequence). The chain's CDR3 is CASRSRLLSGANVLTF. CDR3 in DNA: TGTGCCAGCAGGTCCCGTCTTCTCTCTGGGGCCAACGTCCTGACTTTC.

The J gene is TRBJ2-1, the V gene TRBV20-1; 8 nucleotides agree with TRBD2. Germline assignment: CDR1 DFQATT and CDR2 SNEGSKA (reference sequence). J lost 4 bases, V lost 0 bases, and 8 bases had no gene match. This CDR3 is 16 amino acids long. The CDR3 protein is CSAREASGPNYNEQFF. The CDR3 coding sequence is TGCAGTGCTAGAGAGGCTAGCGGGCCTAATTACAATGAGCAGTTCTTC.

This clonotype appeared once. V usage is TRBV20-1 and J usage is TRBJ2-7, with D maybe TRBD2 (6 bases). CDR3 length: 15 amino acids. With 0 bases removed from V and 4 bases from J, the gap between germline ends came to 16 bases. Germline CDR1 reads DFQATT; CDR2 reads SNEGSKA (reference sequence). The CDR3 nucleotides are TGCAGTGCTAGAGATCGGGAGACGTTAAATTACGAGCAGTACTTC. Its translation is CSARDRETLNYEQYF.

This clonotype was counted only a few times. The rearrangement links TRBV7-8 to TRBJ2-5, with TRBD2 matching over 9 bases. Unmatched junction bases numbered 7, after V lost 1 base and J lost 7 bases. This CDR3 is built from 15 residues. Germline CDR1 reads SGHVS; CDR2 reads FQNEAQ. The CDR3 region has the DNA TGTGCCAGCAGCTTAGTTCTAGCGGGGACGGCGACCCAGTACTTC. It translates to CASSLVLAGTATQYF.

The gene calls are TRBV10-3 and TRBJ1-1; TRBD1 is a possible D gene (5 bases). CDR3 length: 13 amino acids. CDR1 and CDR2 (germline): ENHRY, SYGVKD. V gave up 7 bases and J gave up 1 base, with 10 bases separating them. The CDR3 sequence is CAIKGPRNTEAFF. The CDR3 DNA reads TGTGCCATCAAGGGGCCCCGGAACACTGAAGCTTTCTTT.

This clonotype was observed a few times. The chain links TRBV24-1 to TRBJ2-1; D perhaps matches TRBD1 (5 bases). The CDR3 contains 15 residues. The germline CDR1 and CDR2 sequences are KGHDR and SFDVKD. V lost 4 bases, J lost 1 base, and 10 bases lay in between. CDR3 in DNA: TGTGCCACCAGTGAACGCAGGGTTTCCTACAATGAGCAGTTCTTC. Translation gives CATSERRVSYNEQFF.